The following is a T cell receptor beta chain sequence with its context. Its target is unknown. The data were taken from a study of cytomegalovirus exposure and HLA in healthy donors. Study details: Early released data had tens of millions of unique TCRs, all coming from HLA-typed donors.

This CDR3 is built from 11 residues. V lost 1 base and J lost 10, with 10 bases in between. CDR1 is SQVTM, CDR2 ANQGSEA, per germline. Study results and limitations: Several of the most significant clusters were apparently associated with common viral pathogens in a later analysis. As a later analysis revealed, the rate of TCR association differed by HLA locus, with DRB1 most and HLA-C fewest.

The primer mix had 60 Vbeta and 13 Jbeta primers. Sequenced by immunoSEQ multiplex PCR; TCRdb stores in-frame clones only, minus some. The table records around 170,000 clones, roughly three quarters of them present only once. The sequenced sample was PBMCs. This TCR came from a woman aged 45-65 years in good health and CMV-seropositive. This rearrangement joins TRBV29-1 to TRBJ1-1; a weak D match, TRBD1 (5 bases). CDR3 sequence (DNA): TGCAGCGTTGAAGGGGGGGAGTTAGCTTTCTTT. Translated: CSVEGGELAFF. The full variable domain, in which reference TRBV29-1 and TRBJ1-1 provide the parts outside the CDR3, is SAVISQKPSRDICQRGTSLTIQCQVDSQVTMMFWYRQQPGQSLTLIATANQGSEATYESGFVIDKFPISRPNLTFSTLTVSNMSPEDSSIYLCSVEGGELAFFGQGTRLTVV.